This TCR beta chain originates from a study of blood T cell repertoires in COVID-19 (dated by TCRdb to 2018 to 2020). Background on the whole study: Samples from collaborators originated in the United States, Italy and Spain and spanned both the acute and convalescent phases of COVID-19. The repertoires were made available in a free public database intended to serve as a resource for research on the immune response to SARS-CoV-2. HLA class I and class II types, where available, came from metadata supplied by the sample provider rather than from assay-based typing. The material from the prospective study consisted of cDNA or gDNA derived from T cells, B-cell-depleted T cells, or PBMCs. The samples were drawn from two sources: the first 160 participants of the ongoing ImmuneRACE study, and 1,200 or so subjects contributed by 6 global collaborators. The dataset comprised deeply sampled blood TCRbeta repertoires from subjects exposed to, actively infected with, or recovered from COVID-19. Sample metadata almost always included a de-identified subject ID, COVID-19 status, age in years and sex. What the study reported, not specific to this receptor: Clinical and demographic metadata were provided uncurated, with the amount varying by source and participant.

Via the germline V gene, CDR1 is SGHRS and CDR2 YFSETQ. From cysteine to phenylalanine, the CDR3 is 17 amino acids long. Only the CDR3 part of the read is kept: 51 bases, read in frame from the first base. V has 0 bases trimmed and J has 0 bases trimmed; junction bases matching no gene number 5. Participants in the prospective study were aged 18 to 89 years, lived in some 24 United States geographic areas, and enrolled through a virtual design. To assign participants to cohorts, the prospective study relied on clinical history that participants themselves reported in a screening survey and a study questionnaire. ImmuneRACE Cohort 3 recovered participants were defined by two consecutive negative NP/OP PCR tests, healthcare professional clearance, or symptom resolution. In the prospective study, whole blood, serum and a nasopharyngeal or oropharyngeal swab were collected from each participant by mobile phlebotomists. Over a roughly 2-month period, participants in the prospective study had the option of providing additional blood draws and questionnaires. Blood samples from the prospective study were shipped frozen or at room temperature prior to DNA extraction.

About this clone: Its antigen is not yet known. Nothing much larger sits one base from this clone, and base qualities are not available.

TCRbeta CDR3 regions were amplified from genomic DNA using the immunoSEQ Assay, a bias-controlled multiplex PCR. On the authors' methods: Within the assay, amplification of reference gene primers was used to estimate how many nucleated cells each sample contained. To quantify the absolute abundance of each unique TCRbeta CDR3 rearrangement, sequence reads were collapsed and filtered. For each sample, productive Simpson clonality was calculated by taking the square root of Simpson's diversity index across productive rearrangements. Held by TCRdb, this immuneACCESS table contains in-frame sequences only and omits some clones. Under half of the omission traces to an unresolved V gene where checked; the cause of the rest is unknown. The DNA was the basis for D and trimming; V, J and clone size are from that table. The sample data list 250,000 or so clones, and roughly 88% of these were observed just once. Approximately 2% of the sample rests with the top ten.

The sequence links TRBV5-1 to TRBJ2-3; the central 9 bases match TRBD2. The origin of this receptor is a woman between 45 and 65 years old who had recovered from COVID-19. Material: PBMCs or T cells enriched from blood (not recorded which). At the DNA level, the sequence is TGCGCCAGCAGCTTGGGGCTAGCGGGGACAAGCACAGATACGCAGTATTTT. It is translated as CASSLGLAGTSTDTQYF.